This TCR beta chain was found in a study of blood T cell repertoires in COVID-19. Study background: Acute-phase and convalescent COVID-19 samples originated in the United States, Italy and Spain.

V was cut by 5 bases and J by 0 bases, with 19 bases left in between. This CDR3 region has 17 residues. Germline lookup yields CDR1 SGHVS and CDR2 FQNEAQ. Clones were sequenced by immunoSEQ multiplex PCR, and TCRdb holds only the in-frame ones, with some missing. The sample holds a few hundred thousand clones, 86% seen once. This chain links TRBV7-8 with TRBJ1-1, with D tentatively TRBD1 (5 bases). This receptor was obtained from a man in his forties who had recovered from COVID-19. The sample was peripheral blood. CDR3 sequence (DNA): TGTGCCAGCAGCGCCCTCGGGGGGGGTAGCATGAACACTGAAGCTTTCTTT. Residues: CASSALGGGSMNTEAFF. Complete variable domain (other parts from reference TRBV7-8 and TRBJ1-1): GAGVSQSPRYKVAKRGQDVALRCDPISGHVSLFWYQQALGQGPEFLTYFQNEAQLDKSGLPSDRFFAERPEGSVSTLKIQRTQQEDSAVYLCASSALGGGSMNTEAFFGQGTRLTVV.